The present T cell receptor beta chain was sequenced within a study of post-analysis software for immune sequencing data. Across the whole study: The patients showed relapsing-remitting, secondary progressive and progressive-relapsing multiple sclerosis courses.

Unique-molecular-identifier-tagged TCR beta cDNA libraries were used. TCRdb called the PCR reads again in MiXCR, with one record for every CDR3 protein. The profile shows hundreds of thousands of distinct CDR3 sequences, roughly 45% of them singletons. CDR1 MGHDK and CDR2 SYGVNS come from the germline V gene. The CDR3 has 12 amino acids. V lost 1 base and J lost 3, with 4 bases in between. Whole-study findings and limits: About five TRBV segments were more frequent in patients than controls; TRBV5-6, TRBV5-1 and TRBV20-1 belonged to this group.

In this sample, this clonotype turned up a few times. Its antigen remains unidentified. Input material: blood. The receptor was derived from a girl between 10 and 17 years old with multiple sclerosis. V is TRBV25-1 and J is TRBJ2-7; D gene unclear. The CDR3 coding sequence is TGTGCCAGCAGTGAATCTGTCTACGAGCAGTACTTC. It specifies CASSESVYEQYF.